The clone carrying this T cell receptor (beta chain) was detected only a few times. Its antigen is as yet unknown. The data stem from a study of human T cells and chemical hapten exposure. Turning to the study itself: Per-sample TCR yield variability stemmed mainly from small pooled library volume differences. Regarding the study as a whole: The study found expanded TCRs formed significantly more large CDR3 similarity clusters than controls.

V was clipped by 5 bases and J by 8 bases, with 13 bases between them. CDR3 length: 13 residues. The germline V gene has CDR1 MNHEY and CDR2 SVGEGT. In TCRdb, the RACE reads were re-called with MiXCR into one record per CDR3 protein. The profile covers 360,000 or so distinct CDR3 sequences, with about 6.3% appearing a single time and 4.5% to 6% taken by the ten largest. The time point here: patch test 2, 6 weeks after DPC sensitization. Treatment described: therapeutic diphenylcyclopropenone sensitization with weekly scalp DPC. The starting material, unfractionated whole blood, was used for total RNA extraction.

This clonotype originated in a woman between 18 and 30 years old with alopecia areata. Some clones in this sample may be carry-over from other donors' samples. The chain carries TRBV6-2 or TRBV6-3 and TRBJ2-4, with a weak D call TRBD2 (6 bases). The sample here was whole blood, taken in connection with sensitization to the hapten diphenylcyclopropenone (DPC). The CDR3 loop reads CASSPRDEDIQYF. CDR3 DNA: TGTGCCAGCAGTCCGCGGGACGAAGACATTCAGTACTTC.